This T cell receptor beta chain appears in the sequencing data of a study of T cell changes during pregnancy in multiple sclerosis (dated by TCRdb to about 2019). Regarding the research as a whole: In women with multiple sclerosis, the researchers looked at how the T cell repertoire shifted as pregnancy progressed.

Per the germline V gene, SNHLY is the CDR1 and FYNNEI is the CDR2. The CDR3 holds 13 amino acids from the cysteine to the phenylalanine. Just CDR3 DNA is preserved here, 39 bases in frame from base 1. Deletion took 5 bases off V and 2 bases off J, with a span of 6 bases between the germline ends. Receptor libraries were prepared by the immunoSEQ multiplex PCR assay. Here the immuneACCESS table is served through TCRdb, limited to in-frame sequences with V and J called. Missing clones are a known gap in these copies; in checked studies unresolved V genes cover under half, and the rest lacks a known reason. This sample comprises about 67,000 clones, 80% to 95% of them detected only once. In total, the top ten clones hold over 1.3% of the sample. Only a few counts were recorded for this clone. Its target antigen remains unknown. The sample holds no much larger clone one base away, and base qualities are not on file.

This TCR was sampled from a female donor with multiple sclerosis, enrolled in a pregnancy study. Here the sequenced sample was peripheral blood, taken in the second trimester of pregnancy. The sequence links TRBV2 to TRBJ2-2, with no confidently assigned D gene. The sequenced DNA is TGTGCCAGCAGTCAACAAAACACCGGGGAGCTGTTTTTT. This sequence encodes CASSQQNTGELFF.